This T cell receptor (beta chain) is drawn from a study of response to subunit inactivated influenza vaccine. In its sample, this clonotype was seen a few times. Its matching antigen is unknown. CDR1 SEHNR and CDR2 FQNEAQ come from the germline V gene (reference sequence). The V and J ends lost 5 bases and 5 bases respectively, with 19 bases between them. This CDR3 has 16 residues. TCRdb itself ran the RT-PCR reads through MiXCR, one entry per CDR3 protein. The data show roughly 170,000 distinct CDR3 sequences, 7.5% to 10% seen once. Study-level points and caveats: With each seasonal influenza vaccination, the authors suggested, few new T cells are recruited.

The V call is TRBV7-9, the J call TRBJ2-1; possible D gene TRBD2, 6 bases. The TCR comes from a man aged 45-65 years who received an inactivated influenza vaccine. Sequenced material: non-naive T cells sorted from PBMCs, taken on the day of vaccination. CDR3 loop: CASSGQTGTDNNEQFF. The CDR3 bases are TGTGCCAGCAGCGGCCAGACCGGGACTGATAACAATGAGCAGTTCTTC.